A single sample is the source of the 6 T cell receptor beta chains below, sequenced in a study of blood T cell repertoires in COVID-19 (TCRdb year 2020). To prepare the library, the immunoSEQ multiplex PCR assay was applied. Drawn from immuneACCESS, this table holds only the in-frame rearrangements with V and J called that TCRdb kept. Clones are partly lost; checked studies trace under half to an unresolved V gene and leave the rest unexplained. This sample gives approximately 380,000 clones in total; more than 75% of them show up just once. The ten largest account for roughly 1.2% of the sample. The sequenced sample was PBMCs or T cells enriched from blood (not recorded which). The receptor set was obtained from a woman younger than 35 who had recovered from COVID-19.

CDR3 region: CASRATGINEKLFF. CDR3 nucleotides: TGTGCCAGCAGAGCGACAGGGATTAATGAAAAACTGTTTTTT. J is TRBJ1-4 and V is TRBV27; 7 nucleotides match TRBD1. J gave up 4 bases and V 6 bases, and 5 bases lay outside the gene matches. The CDR3 runs 14 residues. Per germline, CDR1 MNHEY and CDR2 SMNVEV (reference sequence).

The chain employs TRBV15 and TRBJ1-6; TRBD1 is a possible D gene (5 bases). The length of the CDR3 is 16 residues. CDR1 LNHNV and CDR2 YYDKDF come from the germline V gene (reference sequence). V lost 0 bases, J lost 9 bases, and 15 bases lay in between. In DNA, the CDR3 is TGTGCCACCAGCAGAGATTATGGGACTCTCACTTCACCCCTCCACTTT. As protein: CATSRDYGTLTSPLHF. Variable domain in full (rest from reference TRBV15 and TRBJ1-6): DAMVIQNPRYQVTQFGKPVTLSCSQTLNHNVMYWYQQKSSQAPKLLFHYYDKDFNNEADTPDNFQSRRPNTSFCFLDIRSPGLGDTAMYLCATSRDYGTLTSPLHFGNGTRLTVT.

The DNA of the CDR3 is TGTGCCAGCAGCAGGACTAGCGGCACCTACGAGCAGTACTTC. This gives the protein CASSRTSGTYEQYF. V is TRBV2 and J is TRBJ2-7; TRBD2 matches 10 bases. Per germline, CDR1 SNHLY and CDR2 FYNNEI. The CDR3 covers 14 residues. Trimming took 6 bases from V and 2 from J; bases not matched to a gene: 4.

The chain is built from TRBV7-9 and TRBJ1-2; D ambiguous. The CDR3 consists of 14 residues. Trimming pared 1 base from V and 5 bases from J, leaving 11 bases between. The V gene's germline CDR1 is SEHNR and CDR2 FQNEAQ (reference sequence). The CDR3 nucleotides are TGTGCCAGCAGCTTAGTAGAGGGTTTTTATGGCTACACCTTC. Protein product: CASSLVEGFYGYTF.

This rearrangement joins TRBV7-2 to TRBJ1-1, with D perhaps TRBD1 (5 bases). The CDR3 has 15 amino acids. CDR1 and CDR2 (germline): SGHTA, FQGNSA. Between the trimmed V and J ends, which lost 3 bases and 1 base, there was a span of 12 bases. The CDR3 loop reads CASSLAGLGNTEAFF. The CDR3 DNA sequence: TGTGCCAGCAGCTTGGCAGGGTTGGGGAACACTGAAGCTTTCTTT.

The gene calls are TRBV5-1 and TRBJ1-6, with 7 bases lining up with TRBD1. The germline V gene has CDR1 SGHRS and CDR2 YFSETQ. This CDR3 is 14 amino acids long. The V gene end was trimmed by 4 bases and the J gene end by 9 bases; junction bases not matched to a gene: 7. The CDR3 DNA reads as TGCGCCAGCAGCCTCAGGGGGTCTAGTTCACCCCTCCACTTT. Its translation: CASSLRGSSSPLHF. The full variable domain, rest sourced from reference TRBV5-1 and TRBJ1-6, is KAGVTQTPRYLIKTRGQQVTLSCSPISGHRSVSWYQQTPGQGLQFLFEYFSETQRNKGNFPGRFSGRQFSNSRSEMNVSTLELGDSALYLCASSLRGSSSPLHFGNGTRLTVT.